The T cell receptor (beta chain) under discussion was sequenced for a study of fetal regulatory T cell absence and autoimmunity. The germline V gene encodes CDR1 MNHEY and CDR2 SVGAGI. The V gene lost 6 bases and the J gene lost 5 bases, with 14 bases spanning the gap. The CDR3 totals 14 residues. The assay was run at survey level. Generated by immunoSEQ multiplex PCR, the TCRdb table keeps only in-frame clones and is missing some. The sample has about 95,000 clones; about three quarters are singletons. Sequenced material: pancreas tissue. This rearrangement joins TRBV6-5 to TRBJ2-1; tentatively, D is TRBD2 (5 bases). This TCR came from a male donor with IPEX syndrome. The CDR3 bases are TGTGCCAGCAGCCGCCGGGAATACCACAATGAGCAGTTCTTC. It codes for CASSRREYHNEQFF.